These 18 T cell receptor beta chains were sequenced from one sample in a study of T cells in Graves' hyperthyroidism and ophthalmopathy. Amplified TCR beta CDR3 regions came from RNA transcripts. HTBI primers were employed in a first-round RT-PCR of the TCR CDR3. TCRdb re-analysed the multiplex PCR reads in MiXCR, keeping a single row per CDR3 protein. The table lists 660,000 or so distinct CDR3 sequences, around 20% of them singletons. The sample comprised blood. These receptors all come from a man aged 30 to 45 with Graves' ophthalmopathy.

This clonotype has more than one count but fewer than ten. The chain uses TRBV20-1 and TRBJ2-7; D tentatively reads TRBD1 or TRBD2 (5 bases each). The ends were cut back, 6 bases at V and 4 bases at J, with 13 bases in the middle. CDR1 and CDR2 from the germline V gene are DFQATT and SNEGSKA (reference sequence). The CDR3 is 12 residues long. The DNA of the CDR3 is TGCAGTGCCGGGGACGGAGATTACGAGCAGTACTTC. Translated: CSAGDGDYEQYF.

This chain connects TRBV6-6 to TRBJ2-3; weak D call: TRBD1 (6 bases). V lost 1 base to trimming and J lost 0 bases, with 20 bases between them. The CDR3 contains 19 residues. CDR1 is MNHNY, CDR2 SVGAGI, per germline (reference sequence). The chain's CDR3 is CASSYLGTGTHTSTDTQYF. The CDR3 nucleotides are TGTGCCAGCAGTTACTTGGGGACCGGGACACACACTAGCACAGATACGCAGTATTTT.

As for this clonotype: One end of the junction is discordant with germline, which a read error may explain. V is TRBV28 and J is TRBJ2-7; D is ambiguous. Germline V CDR1 and CDR2: MDHEN, SYDVKM. The CDR3 is made up of 13 amino acids. The CDR3 DNA reads as TGTGCCAACAGTTCATCCGGTACCTACGAGCAGTACTTC. Its translation: CANSSSGTYEQYF.

CDR3 amino acids: CASSLSGALTEAFF. In nucleotides, the CDR3 is TGTGCCAGCAGTCTTTCGGGGGCTCTCACTGAAGCTTTCTTT. The chain couples TRBV12-3 or TRBV12-4 to TRBJ1-1; perhaps TRBD1 as D (6 bases). Trimming stripped 5 bases from V and 4 bases from J, with 14 bases between. CDR3 size: 14 residues.

This clonotype was observed many times. The DNA of the CDR3 is TGTGCCAGCAGCTTAGGGGGGACACCCCAGGGCGAGCAGTACTTC. Translated, it gives CASSLGGTPQGEQYF. The chain combines TRBV7-9 with TRBJ2-7, with TRBD1 as a possible D gene (6 bases). The germline V gene has CDR1 SEHNR and CDR2 FQNEAQ (reference sequence). V was trimmed by 1 base and J by 6 bases, leaving 16 bases between them. The CDR3 sequence is 15 residues long.

This clonotype came up many times. CDR3 DNA: TGTGCCTGGATTCTCGGATCAGGAAACACCATATATTTT. Its translation is CAWILGSGNTIYF. The chain is built from TRBV30 and TRBJ1-3; D uncertain. Trimming pared 4 bases from V and 4 bases from J, leaving 11 bases between. The CDR3 length is 13 residues. The V gene's germline CDR1 is GTSNPN and CDR2 SVGIG (reference sequence). The full variable domain, rest sourced from reference TRBV30 and TRBJ1-3, is SQTIHQWPATLVQPVGSPLSLECTVEGTSNPNLYWYRQAAGRGLQLLFYSVGIGQISSEVPQNLSASRPQDRQFILSSKKLLLSDSGFYLCAWILGSGNTIYFGEGSWLTVV.

The chain combines TRBV7-3 with TRBJ2-1, with TRBD2 matching over 16 bases. There are 16 residues in the CDR3. CDR1 and CDR2 from the germline V gene are SGHTA and FQGTGA. With 1 base clipped from V and 9 bases from J, the junction kept 3 bases outside the gene matches. The CDR3 here is CASSLIGTSGRGEQFF. The CDR3 nucleotides are TGTGCCAGCAGCTTAATAGGGACTAGCGGGAGGGGTGAGCAGTTCTTC. The variable domain in full, completed from reference TRBV7-3 and TRBJ2-1, reads GAGVSQTPSNKVTEKGKYVELRCDPISGHTALYWYRQSLGQGPEFLIYFQGTGAADDSGLPNDRFFAVRPEGSVSTLKIQRTERGDSAVYLCASSLIGTSGRGEQFFGPGTRLTVL.

The V gene is TRBV10-3, the J gene TRBJ1-1; 8 bases are a match to TRBD1. V dropped 4 bases and J dropped 1; count of bases not matched to a gene: 2. CDR1 and CDR2 from the germline V gene are ENHRY and SYGVKD. CDR3 length: 14 amino acids. CDR3 nucleotide sequence: TGTGCCATCAGTGGAGGACAGGGGAACACTGAAGCTTTCTTT. This translates into CAISGGQGNTEAFF.

This clonotype was seen a few times. The chain has TRBV30 and TRBJ2-3; 8 bases fit TRBD2. This CDR3 comprises 16 residues. Germline V gene data show CDR1 as GTSNPN and CDR2 as SVGIG (reference sequence). J gave up 3 bases and V 1 base, and 9 bases lay outside the gene matches. The CDR3 here is CAWSGESGSGTDTQYF. For the CDR3, the DNA is TGTGCCTGGAGTGGAGAAAGCGGGAGTGGGACAGATACGCAGTATTTT.

In its sample, this clonotype was seen a few times. V is TRBV2 and J is TRBJ1-2, with TRBD1 matching 9 bases. CDR3 length equals 14 residues. Looked up from germline, CDR1 is SNHLY and CDR2 is FYNNEI. Trimming cost V 7 bases and J 4 bases; bases outside gene matches: 7. The CDR3 here is CASTGTGPGYGYTF. In nucleotides, the CDR3 is TGTGCCAGCACCGGGACAGGGCCAGGCTATGGCTACACCTTC.

This clonotype turned up a few times. The chain is built from TRBV7-9 and TRBJ2-1; 11 bases agree with TRBD2. The CDR3 is 17 residues long. Germline-derived CDR1 and CDR2 are SEHNR and FQNEAQ (reference sequence). With 5 bases clipped from V and 5 bases from J, the junction kept 11 bases outside the gene matches. The CDR3 region is CASSTELAGVRHNEQFF. CDR3 coding DNA: TGTGCCAGCAGCACCGAACTAGCGGGAGTTCGGCACAATGAGCAGTTCTTC.

This clonotype has a handful of counts. The chain recombines TRBV10-3 with TRBJ2-3; TRBD2 aligns across 11 bases. The CDR3 loop spans 19 amino acids. Germline loops: CDR1 ENHRY, CDR2 SYGVKD. V gave up 8 bases and J gave up 6 bases; unmatched junction bases: 22. The CDR3: CAIGEARTQTSGTFDTQYF. CDR3 DNA sequence: TGTGCCATCGGGGAGGCACGGACTCAGACTAGCGGGACGTTCGATACGCAGTATTTT.

The chain couples TRBV7-2 to TRBJ2-7; no clear D. Germline V gives CDR1 SGHTA, CDR2 FQGNSA. V dropped 1 base and J dropped 5 bases, with 15 bases sitting between them. The CDR3 loop spans 15 amino acids. The CDR3 protein is CASSLGQASGNEQYF. The CDR3 region has the DNA TGTGCCAGCAGCTTAGGGCAGGCAAGTGGAAACGAGCAGTACTTC.

This clonotype was seen only a few times. The rearrangement uses TRBV12-3 or TRBV12-4 and TRBJ2-7; maybe TRBD2 (5 bases). The CDR3 is 14 amino acids. The V end lost 3 bases, the J end lost 5 bases, and 14 bases lay between the germline ends. The CDR3 loop reads CASSFGLHTHEQYF. CDR3 bases: TGTGCCAGCAGTTTTGGACTCCACACGCACGAGCAGTACTTC.

This clonotype has more than one count but fewer than ten. This chain uses TRBV28 with TRBJ2-2; a weak D match, TRBD1 (6 bases). The CDR3 has 12 residues. Trimming took 7 bases from V and 13 from J, leaving 16 bases between them. The germline CDR1 and CDR2 sequences are MDHEN and SYDVKM. CDR3 nucleotide sequence: TGTGCCAGCACCCACGGGGTCAGGGGGCTGTTTTTT. Translated: CASTHGVRGLFF.

This clonotype was counted between two and nine times. This chain connects TRBV20-1 to TRBJ2-7; no reliable D call. CDR1 is DFQATT and CDR2 is SNEGSKA in the germline V gene (reference sequence). The CDR3 extends over 11 amino acids. Trimming took off 6 bases at V and 1 base at J, with 7 bases between the two ends. This CDR3 is CSADNSYEQYF. The CDR3 nucleotides are TGCAGTGCCGACAATTCCTACGAGCAGTACTTC.

Details on this clonotype: It may be a read error: a sequence one base away is much more abundant. The J gene is TRBJ2-1, the V gene TRBV11-2, with 7 bases matching TRBD2. V dropped 0 bases and J dropped 2; count of bases not matched to a gene: 10. Germline V gives CDR1 SGHAT, CDR2 FQNNGV. The CDR3 runs 18 residues. CDR3 sequence reads: CASSLDRDCGGPYNEQFF. As DNA, the CDR3 is TGTGCCAGCAGCTTAGATCGTGATTGCGGGGGACCCTACAATGAGCAGTTCTTC.

The sample holds a few counts of this clonotype. The chain uses TRBV5-6 and TRBJ1-2; no clear D. Germline V gene sequence: CDR1 SGHDT, CDR2 YYEEEE. Trimming pared 0 bases from V and 5 bases from J, leaving 8 bases between. This CDR3 has 13 amino acids. In DNA, the CDR3 is TGTGCCAGCAGCTTGGAGCAGAAGTATGGCTACACCTTC. Residues: CASSLEQKYGYTF. Looking up the rest from reference TRBV5-6 and TRBJ1-2 gives the full variable domain: DAGVTQSPTHLIKTRGQQVTLRCSPKSGHDTVSWYQQALGQGPQFIFQYYEEEERQRGNFPDRFSGHQFPNYSSELNVNALLLGDSALYLCASSLEQKYGYTFGSGTRLTVV.